Listed below are T cell receptor beta chains from one sample, sequenced in a study of shared clonotypes between healthy human individuals. TCRdb keeps only in-frame clones here, not all; method: immunoSEQ multiplex PCR. This table holds about 2.3 million clones, just over 90% found once. The sample taken for sequencing was naive CD4+ T cells from PBMCs. The receptors come from a man younger than 30 in good health. Some clones in this sample may be carry-over from other donors' samples. Both conserved end residues are part of each CDR3. The order of the fields is CDR3 length, D gene, V gene, clone size, J gene, CDR3 protein, CDR3 DNA. The D gene is left open where the match is weak. Size tells how often a clone was seen (once, few, many) or the class of an expanded clone, and some rows leave it out.

>15|TRBD1|TRBV28|NA|TRBJ1-2
CASSGQGARDYGYTF
TGTGCCAGCAGTGGACAGGGGGCTCGGGACTATGGCTACACCTTC
>15|TRBD1|TRBV10-3|once|TRBJ2-6
CAISGQGAGANVLTF
TGTGCCATCAGTGGGCAGGGGGCCGGGGCCAACGTCCTGACTTTC
>15|NA|TRBV5-4|NA|TRBJ1-1
CASSLSLRGSTEAFF
TGTGCCAGCAGCTTGTCACTCAGGGGTAGCACTGAAGCTTTCTTT
>17|TRBD2|TRBV7-2|NA|TRBJ2-1
CASSFRRASGSRDEQFF
TGTGCCAGCAGCTTCCGCCGGGCTAGCGGGAGTAGGGATGAGCAGTTCTTC
>13|NA|TRBV4-3|NA|TRBJ1-5
CASSPGVRLPQHF
TGCGCCAGCAGCCCGGGGGTTCGTCTGCCCCAGCATTTT
>14|TRBD2|TRBV5-1|NA|TRBJ2-7
CASSLVPGGNEQYF
TGCGCCAGCAGCTTGGTCCCGGGGGGTAACGAGCAGTACTTC
>13|NA|TRBV30|NA|TRBJ1-5
CAWSQGINQPQHF
TGTGCCTGGTCCCAGGGGATCAATCAGCCCCAGCATTTT
>16|TRBD2|TRBV19|NA|TRBJ2-2
CASSTGRTSGTGELFF
TGTGCCAGTAGTACCGGACGGACTAGCGGCACCGGGGAGCTGTTTTTT
>15|NA|TRBV5-1|NA|TRBJ1-5
CASSTGQPGNQPQHF
TGCGCCAGCAGCACGGGGCAGCCTGGCAATCAGCCCCAGCATTTT
>14|TRBD1|TRBV5-1|NA|TRBJ1-1
CASSLGTGLTEAFF
TGCGCCAGCAGCCTTGGGACAGGGCTCACTGAAGCTTTCTTT
>14|TRBD1|TRBV5-1|NA|TRBJ1-5
CASSFGQENQPQHF
TGCGCCAGCAGCTTCGGACAGGAGAATCAGCCCCAGCATTTT
>15|NA|TRBV6-5|once|TRBJ1-2
CASSLRTGSIYGYTF
TGTGCCAGCAGCCTTCGAACAGGGAGTATCTATGGCTACACCTTC
>13|NA|TRBV19|NA|TRBJ2-5
CASSIGSEKTQYF
TGTGCCAGTAGTATCGGGTCCGAAAAGACCCAGTACTTC
>14|NA|TRBV7-2|NA|TRBJ2-4
CASSLGTDKNIQYF
TGTGCCAGCAGCTTAGGGACAGACAAAAACATTCAGTACTTC
>18|NA|TRBV7-8|NA|TRBJ2-3
CASSLPGAGGRRTDTQYF
TGTGCCAGCAGCTTACCAGGGGCTGGGGGGAGGCGCACAGATACGCAGTATTTT
>15|TRBD1|TRBV19|NA|TRBJ2-5
CASSTKGQGRQTQYF
TGTGCCAGTAGTACAAAGGGACAGGGGCGGCAGACCCAGTACTTC